The text below deals with one T cell receptor beta chain. The V and J ends lost 6 bases and 3 bases, in that order; junction bases with no gene match: 13. The germline V gene has CDR1 ENHRY and CDR2 SYGVKD. The CDR3 totals 16 residues. This entry is derived from a study of blood T cell repertoires in COVID-19. Some clones are missing from TCRdb's copy, which holds only in-frame ones; the method was immunoSEQ multiplex PCR. The sample lists approximately 380,000 clones, 85% occurring once. This receptor was taken from a woman younger than 30 with acute or convalescent COVID-19. The sequencing sample was made of peripheral blood. The rearrangement uses TRBV10-3 and TRBJ1-1; TRBD1 matches at 7 bases. The CDR3 is CAIREDRTGGDTEAFF. The CDR3, as DNA: TGTGCCATCAGAGAAGACCGGACAGGTGGCGACACTGAAGCTTTCTTT.